This T cell receptor beta chain was sequenced for a study of cytotoxic CD8 clonotypes in ibrutinib-treated CLL. General observations from the study: Baseline-level clonality went beyond age-matched healthy donors and moved in step with circulating CD8+ T-cell counts.

In the case of this clone: Its target is not known.

The table came from immunoSEQ multiplex PCR; TCRdb's copy has only in-frame clones and leaves some out. The sample has 200,000 to 250,000 clones; roughly 79% are singletons. The sequencing used PBMCs, collected after 12 months of ibrutinib treatment. The sequence derives from a human donor with chronic lymphocytic leukemia.

This CDR3 is CASSFGFEGNYGYTF. CDR3 nucleotide sequence: TGTGCCAGCAGCTTTGGGTTTGAGGGCAACTATGGCTACACCTTC. The chain combines TRBV11-2 with TRBJ1-2; unclear D gene. This CDR3 is built from 15 residues. Germline lookup yields CDR1 SGHAT and CDR2 FQNNGV. The V gene lost 3 bases and the J gene lost 2 bases, with 13 bases spanning the gap.